This T cell receptor beta chain was documented in a study of beta chain features in type 1 diabetes. Unmatched junction bases numbered 13, after V lost 5 bases and J lost 9 bases. The CDR3 consists of 16 residues. CDR1 is SGHTA and CDR2 is FQGNSA in the germline V gene. Reverse transcription of all isolated RNA meant that expressed TCRB transcripts were sequenced. This table comes from immunoSEQ multiplex PCR, and its TCRdb copy is limited to in-frame clones, with some not included. Among some 900,000 clones listed, roughly 16% were seen once. Overall study findings and caveats: Any HLA effect on TCRB rearrangement was left unresolved by small sub-analyses. Junctions at VDJ sites from type 1 diabetes patients had fewer insertions and more deletions. Equally in patients and controls, PCR might preferentially amplify shorter templates.

Staining for CD45RO/CCR7/CD25/CD127/CD95/CD27 allowed sorting of CD4+ naive, central memory, regulatory and stem cell-like memory cells. Worth noting for this clone: No antigen is known for it.

Source material: naive CD4+ T cells from blood. The V and J genes are TRBV7-2 and TRBJ2-1, with 10 nucleotides matching TRBD2. The receptor was derived from a woman aged 18-35 years in good health. The DNA for the CDR3 is TGTGCCAGCAGCCCGACCCCGGGACTAGCGCCCGGTGAGCAGTTCTTC. It translates to CASSPTPGLAPGEQFF.